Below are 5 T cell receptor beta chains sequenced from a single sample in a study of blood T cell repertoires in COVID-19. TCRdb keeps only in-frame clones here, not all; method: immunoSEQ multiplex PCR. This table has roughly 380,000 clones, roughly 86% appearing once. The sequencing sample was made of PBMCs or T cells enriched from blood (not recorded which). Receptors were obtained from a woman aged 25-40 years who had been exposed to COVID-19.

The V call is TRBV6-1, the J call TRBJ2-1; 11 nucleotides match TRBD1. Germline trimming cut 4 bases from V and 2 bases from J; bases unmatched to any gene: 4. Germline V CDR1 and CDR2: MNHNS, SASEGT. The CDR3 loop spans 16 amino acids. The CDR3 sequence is CASSGGQGAAYNEQFF. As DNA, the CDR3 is TGTGCCAGCAGTGGTGGACAGGGGGCGGCCTACAATGAGCAGTTCTTC.

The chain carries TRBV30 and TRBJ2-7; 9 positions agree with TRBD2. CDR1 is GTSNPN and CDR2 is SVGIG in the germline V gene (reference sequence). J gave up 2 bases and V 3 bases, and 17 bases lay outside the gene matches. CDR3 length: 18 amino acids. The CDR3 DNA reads TGTGCCTGGAGGTTTGGCCCGGTAGCGGGAGCCTTCCCCTACGAGCAGTACTTC. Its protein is CAWRFGPVAGAFPYEQYF.

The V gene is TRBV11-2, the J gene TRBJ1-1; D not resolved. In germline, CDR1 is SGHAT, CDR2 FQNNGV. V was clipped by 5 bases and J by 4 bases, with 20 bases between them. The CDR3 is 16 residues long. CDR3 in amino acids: CASSLRFGERSTEAFF. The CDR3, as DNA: TGTGCCAGCAGCCTTAGATTTGGGGAGAGGAGCACTGAAGCTTTCTTT.

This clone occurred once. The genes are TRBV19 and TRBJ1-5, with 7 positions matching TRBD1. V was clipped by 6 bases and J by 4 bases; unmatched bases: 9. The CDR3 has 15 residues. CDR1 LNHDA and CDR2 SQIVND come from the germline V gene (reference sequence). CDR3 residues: CASRTTGAGNQPQHF. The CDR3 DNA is TGTGCCAGTAGGACCACAGGGGCTGGGAATCAGCCCCAGCATTTT. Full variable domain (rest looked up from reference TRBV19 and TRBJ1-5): DGGITQSPKYLFRKEGQNVTLSCEQNLNHDAMYWYRQDPGQGLRLIYYSQIVNDFQKGDIAEGYSVSREKKESFPLTVTSAQKNPTAFYLCASRTTGAGNQPQHFGDGTRLSIL.

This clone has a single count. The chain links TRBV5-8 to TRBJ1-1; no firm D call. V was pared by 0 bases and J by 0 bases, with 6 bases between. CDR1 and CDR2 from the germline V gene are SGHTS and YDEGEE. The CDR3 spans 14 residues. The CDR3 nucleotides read TGTGCCAGCAGCTTGGAGCCTATGAACACTGAAGCTTTCTTT. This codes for CASSLEPMNTEAFF.